What follows are 15 T cell receptor beta chains derived from one specimen sequenced in a study of PD-1 blockade in classical Hodgkin lymphoma. All patients experienced relapse after autologous stem cell transplantation, and brentuximab vedotin exposure was variable. Only in-frame clones appear in the TCRdb table, and some are missing; sequencing was by immunoSEQ multiplex PCR. Of about 110,000 clones detected, roughly nine tenths appear once; the ten largest clones hold 15% to 20%. The material was peripheral blood mononuclear cells (PBMCs), obtained before the second cycle of nivolumab. All receptors derive from a human donor with classical Hodgkin lymphoma.

The V and J genes are TRBV5-6 and TRBJ2-5; 8 nucleotides agree with TRBD1. Losses at the gene ends were 4 bases for V and 4 bases for J; bases not matched to a gene: 3. The CDR3 spans 13 residues. Looked up from germline, CDR1 is SGHDT and CDR2 is YYEEEE. CDR3 loop: CASSHDRGETQYF. The CDR3 region has the DNA TGTGCCAGCAGCCATGACAGGGGAGAGACCCAGTACTTC.

This chain joins TRBV2 and TRBJ2-7; 9 bases are a match to TRBD1. Germline V lookup: CDR1 SNHLY, CDR2 FYNNEI. The V gene end was trimmed by 7 bases and the J gene end by 5 bases; junction bases not matched to a gene: 12. The CDR3 contains 15 residues. The CDR3 sequence: CASTPGQGNNNEQYF. The CDR3 coding sequence is TGTGCCAGCACCCCTGGACAGGGGAATAATAACGAGCAGTACTTC. Combining the CDR3 with reference TRBV2 and TRBJ2-7 gives the whole variable domain EPEVTQTPSHQVTQMGQEVILRCVPISNHLYFYWYRQILGQKVEFLVSFYNNEISEKSEIFDDQFSVERPDGSNFTLKIRSTKLEDSAMYFCASTPGQGNNNEQYFGPGTRLTVT.

The chain carries TRBV30 and TRBJ2-4, with a weak D call TRBD1 (5 bases). Germline V lookup: CDR1 GTSNPN, CDR2 SVGIG (reference sequence). V was shortened by 5 bases and J by 9 bases, with 17 bases between the two germline ends. The length of the CDR3 is 13 residues. CDR3 sequence reads: CAWGAELSTIQYF. In nucleotides, the CDR3 is TGTGCCTGGGGGGCGGAACTATCTACCATTCAGTACTTC.

The V call is TRBV19, the J call TRBJ2-7; perhaps TRBD1 as D (6 bases). The V gene lost 4 bases and the J gene lost 5 bases, with 9 bases spanning the gap. The CDR3 consists of 12 residues. CDR1 and CDR2 from the germline V gene are LNHDA and SQIVND (reference sequence). The CDR3 DNA sequence: TGTGCCAGTAGTAAAAACAGGGACGAGCAGTACTTC. Protein: CASSKNRDEQYF.

The rearrangement uses TRBV18 and TRBJ2-7; D is perhaps TRBD2 (7 bases). Germline-derived CDR1 and CDR2 are KGHSH and LQKENI. The CDR3 loop spans 15 amino acids. V gave up 6 bases and J gave up 1 base, with 16 bases separating them. DNA of the CDR3: TGTGCCAGCTCCAACCGGGGGGCTCAATCCTACGAGCAGTACTTC. Protein sequence: CASSNRGAQSYEQYF.

The chain uses TRBV7-9 and TRBJ1-1; the match to TRBD1 covers 8 bases. This CDR3 spans 17 amino acids. The germline V gene encodes CDR1 SEHNR and CDR2 FQNEAQ (reference sequence). V was clipped by 1 base and J by 0 bases; unmatched bases: 7. The CDR3: CASSLGHPGGLNTEAFF. The CDR3 bases are TGTGCCAGCAGCTTAGGACACCCAGGGGGCCTGAACACTGAAGCTTTCTTT. Using reference TRBV7-9 and TRBJ1-1 for the parts outside the CDR3, the full variable domain is DTGVSQNPRHKITKRGQNVTFRCDPISEHNRLYWYRQTLGQGPEFLTYFQNEAQLEKSRLLSDRFSAERPKGSFSTLEIQRTEQGDSAMYLCASSLGHPGGLNTEAFFGQGTRLTVV.

This sequence joins TRBV5-6 and TRBJ1-4; maybe TRBD1 (6 bases). The CDR3 is 19 residues long. V was trimmed by 2 bases and J by 0 bases, leaving 20 bases between them. CDR1 and CDR2 (germline): SGHDT, YYEEEE. This CDR3 is CASSFHTGSGSATNEKLFF. The CDR3 nucleotides are TGTGCCAGCAGCTTCCATACAGGGTCGGGGTCCGCAACTAATGAAAAACTGTTTTTT.

The V and J genes are TRBV7-9 and TRBJ2-5; tentatively, D is TRBD2 (6 bases). This CDR3 is 14 amino acids long. Between the trimmed V and J ends, which lost 1 base and 7 bases, there was a span of 13 bases. Germline loops: CDR1 SEHNR, CDR2 FQNEAQ (reference sequence). DNA of the CDR3: TGTGCCAGCAGCTTAGGGGGGGATGGATGGACCCAGTACTTC. As protein: CASSLGGDGWTQYF.

This clone was recorded a few times. The chain is built from TRBV18 and TRBJ2-2; D gene uncertain. V lost 1 base, J lost 4 bases, and 4 bases lay in between. This CDR3 is 13 amino acids long. From germline, CDR1 is KGHSH and CDR2 LQKENI. The CDR3 DNA reads TGTGCCAGCTCACCACAGGGCACCGGGGAGCTGTTTTTT. Translation gives CASSPQGTGELFF.

V and J are TRBV27 and TRBJ1-4; possible D gene TRBD1, 5 bases. The germline CDR1 and CDR2 sequences are MNHEY and SMNVEV (reference sequence). Trimming removed 2 bases at V and 4 bases at J, with 11 bases between. CDR3 size: 15 residues. DNA of the CDR3: TGTGCCAGCAGTTTAGGGGGACGGTATAATGAAAAACTGTTTTTT. Translating gives CASSLGGRYNEKLFF.

For the CDR3, the DNA is TGTGCCAGCAGCCGGCACTCTACGAACACTGAAGCTTTCTTT. It specifies CASSRHSTNTEAFF. V gene TRBV14 combines with J gene TRBJ1-1; no reliable D call. The V end was cut by 4 bases, the J end by 1 base, with 10 bases between. CDR3 length: 14 residues. CDR1 and CDR2 from the germline V gene are SGHDN and FVKESK.

This sequence joins TRBV28 and TRBJ2-1, with 8 nucleotides matching TRBD2. The CDR3 runs 16 residues. Germline loops: CDR1 MDHEN, CDR2 SYDVKM. The trim removed 1 base at V and 2 bases at J, leaving 4 bases unmatched. In nucleotides, the CDR3 is TGTGCCAGCAGTTTATTGGTAGCGGGAACCTACAATGAGCAGTTCTTC. It translates to CASSLLVAGTYNEQFF.

This clone appeared a few times. The rearrangement links TRBV30 to TRBJ1-2; 12 bases align to TRBD1. In germline, CDR1 is GTSNPN, CDR2 SVGIG (reference sequence). This CDR3 is 15 amino acids long. The ends lost 2 bases at V and 8 bases at J; junction bases unmatched: 9. The CDR3 here is CAWSLYRDRGPGYTF. The CDR3 coding sequence is TGTGCCTGGAGTCTGTATCGGGACAGGGGGCCCGGCTACACCTTC.

This rearrangement joins TRBV6-6 to TRBJ1-5; 9 bases agree with TRBD1. V lost 6 bases to trimming and J lost 2 bases; unmatched junction nucleotides: 5. CDR1 is MNHNY, CDR2 SVGAGI, per germline (reference sequence). There are 15 residues in the CDR3. CDR3 bases: TGTGCCAGCAGCACAGGGGGCAGGGGCAATCAGCCCCAGCATTTT. Protein sequence: CASSTGGRGNQPQHF.

The chain recombines TRBV2 with TRBJ1-4; D perhaps matches TRBD1 (5 bases). Germline CDR1 SNHLY, CDR2 FYNNEI. This CDR3 is built from 18 residues. V was shortened by 0 bases and J by 5 bases, with 19 bases between the two germline ends. CDR3 loop: CASSEAQDIWVLNEKLFF. The CDR3 nucleotides are TGTGCCAGCAGTGAAGCGCAGGACATTTGGGTGTTAAATGAAAAACTGTTTTTT.